This passage covers 6 T cell receptor beta chains from one sample sequenced in a study of T cell repertoires in cytomegalovirus infection (dated by TCRdb to the late 2010s). The label giving this sample's treatment or condition can be read as: in vitro stimulation with specific CMV peptide epitopes to enrich CMV-specific T cells. TCRdb lists the instrument as Illumina HiSeq 1500. The public reads were reanalyzed by TCRdb: fastp trimming at Q25, MiXCR alignment, in-frame beta chains only. A single entry per CDR3 protein holds the most common genes and DNA from its merged rows. This sample lists roughly 860,000 distinct CDR3 sequences; approximately 30% were detected once. The top ten constitute approximately 13% of the sample. These receptors are not linked to any known antigen. Sequenced material: cultured CD8+ T cells from PBMCs, taken from culture after CMV antigen stimulation. These receptors all stem from a human donor in good health (CMV status not recorded). Some clones in this sample may be carry-over from other donors' samples.

This clonotype has only a few counts. The CDR3 nucleotides are TGTGCCAGCAGCCTAATACCCGACGGTGCAACTAATGAAAAACTGTTTTTT. Translating it yields CASSLIPDGATNEKLFF. The V and J genes are TRBV5-4 and TRBJ1-4; D gene ambiguous. Trimming shortened V by 4 bases and J by 0 bases, and 16 bases separated the two germline ends. This CDR3 spans 17 amino acids. Germline V gene sequence: CDR1 SGHNT, CDR2 YYREEE (reference sequence).

This clonotype was observed a few times. V usage is TRBV27 and J usage is TRBJ2-4, with D perhaps TRBD2 (6 bases). The CDR3 has 14 amino acids. V dropped 8 bases and J dropped 6 bases, with 17 bases sitting between them. Germline V lookup: CDR1 MNHEY, CDR2 SMNVEV (reference sequence). The chain's CDR3 is CASSAGTPRNIQYF. In DNA form, the CDR3 reads TGTGCCAGCTCCGCGGGGACTCCCCGAAACATTCAGTACTTC.

The V and J genes are TRBV10-2 and TRBJ1-1; 8 nucleotides match TRBD1. Germline CDR1 WSHSY, CDR2 SAAADI. J gave up 0 bases and V 2 bases, and 2 bases lay outside the gene matches. This CDR3 region has 15 residues. CDR3 sequence: CASSERTGLNTEAFF. Written as DNA, the CDR3 is TGCGCCAGCAGTGAGAGGACAGGGTTGAACACTGAAGCTTTCTTT.

The chain uses TRBV5-4 and TRBJ2-5, with D perhaps matching TRBD2 (6 bases). CDR3 size: 13 residues. V was cut by 5 bases and J by 2 bases, with 10 bases left in between. CDR1 and CDR2 (germline): SGHNT, YYREEE (reference sequence). CDR3 coding DNA: TGTGCCAGCAGGCGGGACGGACAAGAGACCCAGTACTTC. Translation gives CASRRDGQETQYF.

About this clonotype: A much larger clone lies one base from this, so it may be a read error. This chain links TRBV12-3 or TRBV12-4 with TRBJ2-7, with no clear D. The CDR3 has 13 residues. The CDR3 loop reads CANSLVSYNEQYF. As DNA, the CDR3 is TGTGCCAACAGTTTAGTTTCTTACAACGAGCAGTACTTC.

At least ten counts were recorded for this clonotype. The rearrangement joins TRBV7-9 to TRBJ1-2; D remains unclear. Per germline, CDR1 SEHNR and CDR2 FQNEAQ (reference sequence). V was clipped by 5 bases and J by 2 bases, with 15 bases between them. The CDR3 length is 15 residues. The CDR3 nucleotides read TGTGCCAGCAGCCTTGGCTCAAACGGGAACTATGGCTACACCTTC. It codes for CASSLGSNGNYGYTF.